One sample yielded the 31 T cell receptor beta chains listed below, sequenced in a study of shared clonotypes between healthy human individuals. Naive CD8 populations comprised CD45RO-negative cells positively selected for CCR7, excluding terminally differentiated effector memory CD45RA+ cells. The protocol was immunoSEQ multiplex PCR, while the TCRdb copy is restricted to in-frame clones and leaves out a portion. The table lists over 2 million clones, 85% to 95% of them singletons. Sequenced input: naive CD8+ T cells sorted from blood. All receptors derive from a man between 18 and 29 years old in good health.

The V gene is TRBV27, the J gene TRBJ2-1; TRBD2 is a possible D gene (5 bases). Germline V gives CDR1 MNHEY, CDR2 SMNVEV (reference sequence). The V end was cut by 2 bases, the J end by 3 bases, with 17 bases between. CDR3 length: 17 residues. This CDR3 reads CASSLDPATEGYNEQFF. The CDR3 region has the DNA TGTGCCAGCAGTTTAGATCCGGCAACCGAGGGCTACAATGAGCAGTTCTTC.

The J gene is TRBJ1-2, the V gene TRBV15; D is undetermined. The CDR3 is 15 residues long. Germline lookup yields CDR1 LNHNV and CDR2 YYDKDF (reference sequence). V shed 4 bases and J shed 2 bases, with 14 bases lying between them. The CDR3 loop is CATSTQPPPNYGYTF. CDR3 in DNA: TGTGCCACCAGCACACAGCCCCCCCCCAACTATGGCTACACCTTC.

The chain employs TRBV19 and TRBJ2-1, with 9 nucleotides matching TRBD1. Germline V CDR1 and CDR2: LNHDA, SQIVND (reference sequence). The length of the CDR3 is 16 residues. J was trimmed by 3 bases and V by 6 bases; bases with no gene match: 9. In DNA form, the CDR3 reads TGTGCCAGTAGCACAGGGGGCGCTTACGGCTACAATGAGCAGTTCTTC. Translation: CASSTGGAYGYNEQFF. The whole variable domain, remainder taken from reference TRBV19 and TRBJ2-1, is DGGITQSPKYLFRKEGQNVTLSCEQNLNHDAMYWYRQDPGQGLRLIYYSQIVNDFQKGDIAEGYSVSREKKESFPLTVTSAQKNPTAFYLCASSTGGAYGYNEQFFGPGTRLTVL.

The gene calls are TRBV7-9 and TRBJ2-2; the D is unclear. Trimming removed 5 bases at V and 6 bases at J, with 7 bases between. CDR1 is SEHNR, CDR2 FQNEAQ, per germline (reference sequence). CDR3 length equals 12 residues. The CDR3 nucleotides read TGTGCCAGCAGCCAGATGGCCGGGGAGCTGTTTTTT. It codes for CASSQMAGELFF.

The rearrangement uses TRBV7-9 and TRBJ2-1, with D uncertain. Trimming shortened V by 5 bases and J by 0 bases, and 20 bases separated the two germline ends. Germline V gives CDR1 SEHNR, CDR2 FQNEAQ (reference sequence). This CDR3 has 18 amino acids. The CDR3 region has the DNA TGTGCCAGCAGCCCCCGAGTGGGGTGGGAAAGCTCCTACAATGAGCAGTTCTTC. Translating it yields CASSPRVGWESSYNEQFF. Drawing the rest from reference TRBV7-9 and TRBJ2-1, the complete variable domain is DTGVSQNPRHKITKRGQNVTFRCDPISEHNRLYWYRQTLGQGPEFLTYFQNEAQLEKSRLLSDRFSAERPKGSFSTLEIQRTEQGDSAMYLCASSPRVGWESSYNEQFFGPGTRLTVL.

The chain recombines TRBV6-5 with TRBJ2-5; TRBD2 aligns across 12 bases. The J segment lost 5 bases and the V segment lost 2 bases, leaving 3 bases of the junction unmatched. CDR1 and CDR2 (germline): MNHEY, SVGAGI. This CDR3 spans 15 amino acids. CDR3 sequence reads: CASSYLAGGRETQYF. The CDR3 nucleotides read TGTGCCAGCAGTTACCTAGCGGGAGGGAGGGAGACCCAGTACTTC.

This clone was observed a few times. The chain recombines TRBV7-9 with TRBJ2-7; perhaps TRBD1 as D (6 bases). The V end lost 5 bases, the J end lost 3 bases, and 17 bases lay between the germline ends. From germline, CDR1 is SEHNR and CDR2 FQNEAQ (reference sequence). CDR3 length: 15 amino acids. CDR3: CASSQVGQGHYEQYF. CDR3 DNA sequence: TGTGCCAGCAGCCAAGTGGGCCAGGGGCACTACGAGCAGTACTTC. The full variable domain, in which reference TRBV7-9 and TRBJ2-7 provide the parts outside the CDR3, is DTGVSQNPRHKITKRGQNVTFRCDPISEHNRLYWYRQTLGQGPEFLTYFQNEAQLEKSRLLSDRFSAERPKGSFSTLEIQRTEQGDSAMYLCASSQVGQGHYEQYFGPGTRLTVT.

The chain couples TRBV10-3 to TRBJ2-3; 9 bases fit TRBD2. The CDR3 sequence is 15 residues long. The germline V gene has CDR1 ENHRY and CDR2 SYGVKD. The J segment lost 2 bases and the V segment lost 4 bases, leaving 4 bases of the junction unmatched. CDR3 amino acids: CAISVSSGITDTQYF. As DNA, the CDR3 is TGTGCCATCAGTGTCTCTAGCGGGATCACAGATACGCAGTATTTT.

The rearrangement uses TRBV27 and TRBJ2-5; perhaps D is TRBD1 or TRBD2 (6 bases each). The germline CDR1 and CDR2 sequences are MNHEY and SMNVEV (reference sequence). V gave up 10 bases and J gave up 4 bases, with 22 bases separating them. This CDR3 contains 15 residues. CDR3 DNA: TGTGCCACCTCCCCCTGGGGGGCTGAGGTAGAGACCCAGTACTTC. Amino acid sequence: CATSPWGAEVETQYF.

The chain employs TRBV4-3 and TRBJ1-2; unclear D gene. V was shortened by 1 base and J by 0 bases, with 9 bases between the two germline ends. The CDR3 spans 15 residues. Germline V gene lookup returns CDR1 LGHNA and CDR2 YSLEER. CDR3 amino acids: CASSQGTAANYGYTF. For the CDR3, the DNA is TGCGCCAGCAGCCAAGGGACGGCCGCTAACTATGGCTACACCTTC.

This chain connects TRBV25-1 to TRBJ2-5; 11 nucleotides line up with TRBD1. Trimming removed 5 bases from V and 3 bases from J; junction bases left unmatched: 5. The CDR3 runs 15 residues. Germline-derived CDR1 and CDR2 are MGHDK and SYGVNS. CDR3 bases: TGTGCCAGCAGTCTTGGGACAGGGGGTGAAGAGACCCAGTACTTC. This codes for CASSLGTGGEETQYF. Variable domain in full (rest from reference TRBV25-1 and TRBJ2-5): EADIYQTPRYLVIGTGKKITLECSQTMGHDKMYWYQQDPGMELHLIHYSYGVNSTEKGDLSSESTVSRIRTEHFPLTLESARPSHTSQYLCASSLGTGGEETQYFGPGTRLLVL.

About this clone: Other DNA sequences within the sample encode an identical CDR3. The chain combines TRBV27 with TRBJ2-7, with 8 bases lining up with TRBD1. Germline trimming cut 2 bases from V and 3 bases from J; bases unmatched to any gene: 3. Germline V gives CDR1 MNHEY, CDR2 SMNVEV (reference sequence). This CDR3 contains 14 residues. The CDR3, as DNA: TGTGCCAGCAGTTTAAGGGGACAGGTCTACGAGCAGTACTTC. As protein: CASSLRGQVYEQYF.

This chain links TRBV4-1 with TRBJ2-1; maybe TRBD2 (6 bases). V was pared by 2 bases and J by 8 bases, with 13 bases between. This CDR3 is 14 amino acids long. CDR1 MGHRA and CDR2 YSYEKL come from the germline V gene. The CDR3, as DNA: TGCGCCAGCAGCCAAACTAGCATGGACGATGAGCAGTTCTTC. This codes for CASSQTSMDDEQFF.

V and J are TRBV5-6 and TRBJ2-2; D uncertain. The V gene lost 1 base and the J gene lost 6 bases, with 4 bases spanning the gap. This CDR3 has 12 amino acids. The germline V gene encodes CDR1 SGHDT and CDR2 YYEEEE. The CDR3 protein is CASSLSSGELFF. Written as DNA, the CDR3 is TGTGCCAGCAGCTTGTCGTCCGGGGAGCTGTTTTTT.

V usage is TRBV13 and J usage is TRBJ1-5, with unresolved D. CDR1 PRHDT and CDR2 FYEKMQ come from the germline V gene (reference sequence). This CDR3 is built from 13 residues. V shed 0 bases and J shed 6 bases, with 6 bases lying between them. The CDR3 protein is CASSLGRIQPQHF. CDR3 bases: TGTGCCAGCAGCTTAGGCAGGATTCAGCCCCAGCATTTT.

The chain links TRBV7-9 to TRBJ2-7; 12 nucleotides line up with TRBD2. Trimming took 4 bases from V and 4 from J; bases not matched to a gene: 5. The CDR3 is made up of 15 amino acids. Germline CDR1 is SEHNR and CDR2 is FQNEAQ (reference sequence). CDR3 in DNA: TGTGCCAGCAGCTCCTTCGGGACTAGCGGGTACGAGCAGTACTTC. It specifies CASSSFGTSGYEQYF.

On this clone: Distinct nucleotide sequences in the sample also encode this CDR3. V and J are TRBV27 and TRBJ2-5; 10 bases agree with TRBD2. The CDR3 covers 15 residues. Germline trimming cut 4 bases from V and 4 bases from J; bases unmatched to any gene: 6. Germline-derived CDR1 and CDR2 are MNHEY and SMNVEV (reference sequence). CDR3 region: CASSWGASGRETQYF. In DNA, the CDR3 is TGTGCCAGCAGTTGGGGCGCTAGCGGGAGAGAGACCCAGTACTTC.

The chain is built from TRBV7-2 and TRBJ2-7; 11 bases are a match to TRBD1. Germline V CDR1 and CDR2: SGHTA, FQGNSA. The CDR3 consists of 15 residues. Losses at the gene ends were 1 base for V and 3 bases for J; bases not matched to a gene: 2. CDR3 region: CASSLVGQGGYEQYF. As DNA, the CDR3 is TGTGCCAGCAGCTTAGTGGGACAGGGGGGCTACGAGCAGTACTTC.

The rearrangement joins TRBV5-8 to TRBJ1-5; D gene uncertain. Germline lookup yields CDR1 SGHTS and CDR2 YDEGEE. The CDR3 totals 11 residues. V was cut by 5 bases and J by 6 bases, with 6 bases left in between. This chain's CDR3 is CASSMTQPQHF. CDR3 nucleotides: TGTGCCAGCAGTATGACTCAGCCCCAGCATTTT.

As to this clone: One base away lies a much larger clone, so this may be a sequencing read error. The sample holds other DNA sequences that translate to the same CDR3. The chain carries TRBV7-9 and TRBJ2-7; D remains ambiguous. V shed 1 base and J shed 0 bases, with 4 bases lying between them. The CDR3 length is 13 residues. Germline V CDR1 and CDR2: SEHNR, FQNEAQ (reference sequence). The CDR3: CASSLDPSYEQYF. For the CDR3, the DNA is TGTGCCAGCAGCTTAGATCCCTCCTACGAGCAGTACTTC.

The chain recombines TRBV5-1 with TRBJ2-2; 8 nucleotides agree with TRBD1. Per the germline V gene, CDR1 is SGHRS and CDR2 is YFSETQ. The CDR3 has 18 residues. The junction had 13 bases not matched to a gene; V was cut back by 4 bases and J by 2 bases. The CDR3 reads CASSINFGQGLNTGELFF. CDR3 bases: TGCGCCAGCAGCATAAACTTCGGACAGGGCTTAAACACCGGGGAGCTGTTTTTT.

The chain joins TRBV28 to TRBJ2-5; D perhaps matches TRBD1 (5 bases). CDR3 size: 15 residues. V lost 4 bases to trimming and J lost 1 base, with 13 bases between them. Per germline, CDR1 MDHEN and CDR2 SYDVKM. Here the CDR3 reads CASSSPQGIQETQYF. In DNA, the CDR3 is TGTGCCAGCAGTTCTCCCCAGGGCATCCAAGAGACCCAGTACTTC.

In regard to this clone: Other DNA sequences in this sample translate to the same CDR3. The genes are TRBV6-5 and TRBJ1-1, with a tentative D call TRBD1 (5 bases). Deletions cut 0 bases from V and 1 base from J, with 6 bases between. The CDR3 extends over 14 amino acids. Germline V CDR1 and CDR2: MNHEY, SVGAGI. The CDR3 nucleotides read TGTGCCAGCAGTTACTCCGGGACGAACACTGAAGCTTTCTTT. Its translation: CASSYSGTNTEAFF.

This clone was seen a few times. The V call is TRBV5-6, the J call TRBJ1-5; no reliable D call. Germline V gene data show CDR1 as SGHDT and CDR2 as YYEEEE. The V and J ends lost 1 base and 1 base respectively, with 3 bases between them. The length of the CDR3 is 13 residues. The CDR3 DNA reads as TGTGCCAGCAGCTTGAGAAGCAATCAGCCCCAGCATTTT. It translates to CASSLRSNQPQHF.

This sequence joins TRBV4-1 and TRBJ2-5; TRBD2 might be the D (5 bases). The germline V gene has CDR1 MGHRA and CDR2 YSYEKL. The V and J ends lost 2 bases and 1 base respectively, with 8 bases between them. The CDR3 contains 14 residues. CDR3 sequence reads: CASSQRSGQETQYF. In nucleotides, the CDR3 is TGCGCCAGCAGCCAAAGGAGCGGCCAAGAGACCCAGTACTTC.

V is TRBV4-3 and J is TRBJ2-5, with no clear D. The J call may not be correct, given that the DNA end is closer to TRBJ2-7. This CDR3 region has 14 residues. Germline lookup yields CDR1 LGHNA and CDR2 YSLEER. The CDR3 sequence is CASSQDRGSYEQYF. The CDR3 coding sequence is TGCGCCAGCAGCCAAGATCGTGGAAGCTACGAGCAGTACTTC.

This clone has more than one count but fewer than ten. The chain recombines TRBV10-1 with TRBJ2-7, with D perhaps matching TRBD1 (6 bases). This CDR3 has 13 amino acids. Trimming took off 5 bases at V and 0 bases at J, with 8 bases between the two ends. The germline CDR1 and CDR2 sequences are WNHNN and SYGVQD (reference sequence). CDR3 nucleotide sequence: TGCGCCAGCAGTCTGGACAGCTCCTACGAGCAGTACTTC. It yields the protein CASSLDSSYEQYF.

This CDR3 is CASSPAEGYEQYF. The CDR3 DNA sequence: TGTGCCAGTAGTCCAGCAGAGGGGTACGAGCAGTACTTC. The chain carries TRBV19 and TRBJ2-7, with D perhaps being TRBD1 or TRBD2 (5 bases each). V lost 5 bases and J lost 4, with 12 bases in between. In germline, CDR1 is LNHDA, CDR2 SQIVND (reference sequence). The CDR3 covers 13 residues.

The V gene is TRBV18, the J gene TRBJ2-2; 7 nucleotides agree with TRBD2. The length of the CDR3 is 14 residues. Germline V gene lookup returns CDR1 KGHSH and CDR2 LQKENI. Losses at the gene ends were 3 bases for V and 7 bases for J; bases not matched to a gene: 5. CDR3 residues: CASSPGLEGGELFF. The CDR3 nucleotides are TGTGCCAGCTCACCCGGACTAGAAGGCGGGGAGCTGTTTTTT.

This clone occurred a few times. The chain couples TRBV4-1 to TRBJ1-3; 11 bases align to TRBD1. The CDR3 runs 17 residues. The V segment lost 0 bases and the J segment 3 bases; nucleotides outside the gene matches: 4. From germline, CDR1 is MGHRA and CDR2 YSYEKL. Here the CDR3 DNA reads TGCGCCAGCAGCCAAGATAGGACAGGGGGCTTTGGAAACACCATATATTTT. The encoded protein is CASSQDRTGGFGNTIYF.

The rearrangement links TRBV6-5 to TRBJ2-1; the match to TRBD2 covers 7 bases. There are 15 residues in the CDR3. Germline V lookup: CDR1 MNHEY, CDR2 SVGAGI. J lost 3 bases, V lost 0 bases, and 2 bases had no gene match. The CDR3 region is CASSYSTSNYNEQFF. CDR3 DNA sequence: TGTGCCAGCAGTTACTCGACTAGCAACTACAATGAGCAGTTCTTC.